This T cell receptor (beta chain) was profiled in a study of sequential checkpoint blockade in melanoma. Study-level information: TCRbeta immunosequencing was performed on DNA from fewer than 95 pretreatment melanoma tumor samples. Broader study findings: Patients with week-13 increases in T-cell fraction and clonality benefited about 30 times more often. Response in arm A was associated with pretreatment TIL clonality.

The germline V gene has CDR1 SGHNT and CDR2 YENEEA. The CDR3 spans 15 residues. Trimming pared 4 bases from V and 2 bases from J, leaving 12 bases between. This clone showed up many times. The antigen is not known. Other DNA sequences within the sample encode an identical CDR3. Stated treatment: randomized to nivolumab then ipilimumab (arm A) or the reverse (arm B). No patient had prior DNA-damaging chemotherapy. Sequenced by immunoSEQ multiplex PCR; TCRdb stores in-frame clones only, minus some. Of about 5,100 clones in the sample, around 21% were seen once. The chain links TRBV11-3 to TRBJ1-5; D unresolved. The specimen comprised tumor tissue (inferred from file names), sampled from a patient given nivolumab and ipilimumab in sequence. This sequence was found in a human donor with melanoma. CDR3 in DNA: TGTGCCAGCAGCTCAACGGGTGCCGGCAATCAGCCCCAGCATTTT. Its translation: CASSSTGAGNQPQHF. The full variable domain, in which reference TRBV11-3 and TRBJ1-5 provide the parts outside the CDR3, is EAGVVQSPRYKIIEKKQPVAFWCNPISGHNTLYWYLQNLGQGPELLIRYENEEAVDDSQLPKDRFSAERLKGVDSTLKIQPAELGDSAVYLCASSSTGAGNQPQHFGDGTRLSIL.